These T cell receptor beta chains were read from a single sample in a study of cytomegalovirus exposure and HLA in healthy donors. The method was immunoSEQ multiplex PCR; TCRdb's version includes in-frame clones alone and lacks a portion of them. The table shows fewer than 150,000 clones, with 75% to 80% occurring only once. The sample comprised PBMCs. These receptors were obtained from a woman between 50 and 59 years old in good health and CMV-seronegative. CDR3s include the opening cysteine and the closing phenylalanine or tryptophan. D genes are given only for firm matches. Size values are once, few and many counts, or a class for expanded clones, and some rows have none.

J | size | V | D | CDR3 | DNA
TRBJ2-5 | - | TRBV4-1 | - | CASSFRTLQETQYF | TGCGCCAGCAGCTTTCGGACTCTCCAAGAGACCCAGTACTTC
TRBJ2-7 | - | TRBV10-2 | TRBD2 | CASSESRGGRYEQYF | TGCGCCAGCAGTGAGTCTCGGGGGGGGAGGTACGAGCAGTACTTC
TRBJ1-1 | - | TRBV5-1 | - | CASSLDGGRTEAFF | TGCGCCAGCAGCTTGGACGGGGGGCGAACTGAAGCTTTCTTT
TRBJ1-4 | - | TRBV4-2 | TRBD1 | CASSQEGDSEKLFF | TGTGCCAGCAGCCAAGAGGGGGACAGTGAAAAACTGTTTTTT
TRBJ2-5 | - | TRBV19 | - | CASSIYPQETQYF | TGTGCCAGTAGTATATATCCCCAAGAGACCCAGTACTTC
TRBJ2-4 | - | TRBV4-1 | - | CASSHEPYREGIQYF | TGCGCCAGCAGCCATGAACCTTACAGGGAGGGCATTCAGTACTTC
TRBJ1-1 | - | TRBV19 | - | CASSTPLVSGNTEAFF | TGTGCCAGTAGTACCCCCCTGGTCAGCGGGAACACTGAAGCTTTCTTT
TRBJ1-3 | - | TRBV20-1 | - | CSAISGNTIYF | TGCAGTGCTATATCCGGAAACACCATATATTTT
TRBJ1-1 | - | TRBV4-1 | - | CASSKQTSMNTEAFF | TGCGCCAGCAGTAAGCAGACAAGTATGAACACTGAAGCTTTCTTT
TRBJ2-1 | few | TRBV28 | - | CASRTPNAYNEQFF | TGTGCCAGCAGAACCCCTAATGCCTACAATGAGCAGTTCTTC
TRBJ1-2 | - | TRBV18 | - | CASSPGSNYGYTF | TGTGCCAGCTCACCGGGCAGCAACTATGGCTACACCTTC
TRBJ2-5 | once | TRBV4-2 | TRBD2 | CASSQENSGVRETQYF | TGTGCCAGCAGCCAAGAGAATAGCGGGGTGAGGGAGACCCAGTACTTC
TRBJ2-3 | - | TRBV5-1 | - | CASSSTSGASTDTQYF | TGCGCCAGCAGCTCCACCAGCGGTGCTAGCACAGATACGCAGTATTTT
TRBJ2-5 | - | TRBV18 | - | CASSTRQGGQETQYF | TGTGCCAGCTCAACACGACAGGGAGGCCAAGAGACCCAGTACTTC
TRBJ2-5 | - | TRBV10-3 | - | CAISDPGLRETQYF | TGTGCCATCAGTGACCCCGGACTGAGGGAGACCCAGTACTTC
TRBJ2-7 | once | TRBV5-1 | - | CASSPGAYEQYF | TGCGCCAGCAGCCCGGGGGCCTACGAGCAGTACTTC
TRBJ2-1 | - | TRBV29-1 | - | CSVEKRGGRLNYNEQFF | TGCAGCGTTGAAAAAAGGGGGGGAAGACTTAACTACAATGAGCAGTTCTTC
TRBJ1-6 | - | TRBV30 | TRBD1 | CAWLSRAGGYLSSYNSPLHF | TGTGCCTGGTTGTCTCGGGCAGGGGGCTACCTGAGCTCCTATAATTCACCCCTCCACTTT
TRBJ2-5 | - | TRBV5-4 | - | CASSTTGNQETQYF | TGTGCCAGCAGCACCACAGGAAACCAAGAGACCCAGTACTTC
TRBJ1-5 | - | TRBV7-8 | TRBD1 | CASSPGDRGYHQPQHF | TGTGCCAGCAGCCCGGGGGACAGGGGTTACCATCAGCCCCAGCATTTT
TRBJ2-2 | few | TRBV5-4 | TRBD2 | CASSLSGGYTGELFF | TGTGCCAGCAGCTTGAGCGGGGGCTACACCGGGGAGCTGTTTTTT
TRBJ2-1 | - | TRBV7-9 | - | CSSSLNGGNDEQFF | TGTTCCAGCAGCTTAAACGGGGGTAACGATGAGCAGTTCTTC
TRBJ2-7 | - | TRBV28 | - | CASRLGAQSSYEQYF | TGTGCCAGCAGACTAGGAGCCCAGAGCTCCTACGAGCAGTACTTC
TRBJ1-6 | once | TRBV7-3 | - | CASSLRDHNSPLHF | TGTGCCAGCAGCTTACGGGATCATAATTCACCCCTCCACTTT
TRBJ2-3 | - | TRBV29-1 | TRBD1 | CSVESGTGTGISVTQYF | TGCAGCGTTGAATCGGGTACCGGGACAGGGATTTCGGTTACGCAGTATTTT
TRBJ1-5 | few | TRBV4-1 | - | CASSQDIRSGVQPQHF | TGCGCCAGCAGCCAAGACATAAGATCAGGGGTACAGCCCCAGCATTTT